Following are 5 T cell receptor beta chains from one sample sequenced in a study of blood T cell repertoires in COVID-19. TCRdb keeps only in-frame clones here, not all; method: immunoSEQ multiplex PCR. The sample lists approximately 90,000 clones; roughly 78% were seen once. The source material was peripheral blood. The receptors were sampled from a woman older than 75 with acute or convalescent COVID-19.

This clone was seen a handful of times. The chain is built from TRBV12-1 and TRBJ2-1; the table's D call, TRBD2, has no DNA check behind it. TRBV12-1 is a recognized pseudogene. CDR3 length equals 19 residues. The CDR3 coding sequence is TGTGCCAGCAGCTGGGGGGCTAAGCCGGGACTAGCCAGGGACAATGAGCAGTTCTTC. Its protein is CASSWGAKPGLARDNEQFF.

The chain employs TRBV5-1 and TRBJ1-5; 8 bases are a match to TRBD1. Germline assignment: CDR1 SGHRS and CDR2 YFSETQ. Trimming cost V 4 bases and J 4 bases; bases outside gene matches: 4. The CDR3 is 14 amino acids. The chain's CDR3 is CASSPGQANQPQHF. Written as DNA, the CDR3 is TGCGCCAGCAGCCCGGGACAGGCTAATCAGCCCCAGCATTTT. Supplemented by reference TRBV5-1 and TRBJ1-5, the full variable domain reads KAGVTQTPRYLIKTRGQQVTLSCSPISGHRSVSWYQQTPGQGLQFLFEYFSETQRNKGNFPGRFSGRQFSNSRSEMNVSTLELGDSALYLCASSPGQANQPQHFGDGTRLSIL.

The V gene is TRBV5-1, the J gene TRBJ2-3; 9 nucleotides agree with TRBD2. The CDR3 runs to 16 residues. Germline CDR1 and CDR2: SGHRS and YFSETQ. The V gene end was trimmed by 0 bases and the J gene end by 0 bases; junction bases not matched to a gene: 2. The CDR3 DNA is TGCGCCAGCAGCTTGGGACTAGCGGAAAGCACAGATACGCAGTATTTT. This codes for CASSLGLAESTDTQYF.

The rearrangement joins TRBV3-1 (or the pseudogene TRBV3-2) to TRBJ2-3; 7 bases line up with TRBD1. From germline, CDR1 is LGHDT and CDR2 YNNKEL (reference sequence). The V and J ends lost 1 base and 3 bases, in that order; junction bases with no gene match: 7. This CDR3 comprises 16 residues. CDR3 in DNA: TGTGCCAGCAGCCAAGGAGGGGGCCTCCGGACAGATACGCAGTATTTT. This encodes CASSQGGGLRTDTQYF.

The V and J genes are TRBV15 and TRBJ2-7; 7 bases map to TRBD1. Trimming removed 4 bases from V and 3 bases from J; junction bases left unmatched: 3. The CDR3 runs to 13 residues. The V gene's germline CDR1 is LNHNV and CDR2 YYDKDF (reference sequence). The CDR3 region is CATSIGDSYEQYF. The CDR3 nucleotides read TGTGCCACCAGCATTGGGGACAGCTACGAGCAGTACTTC.